This T cell receptor beta chain originates from a study of blood T cell repertoires in COVID-19. Turning to the study itself: Material from acute and convalescent COVID-19 was sourced from the United States, Italy and Spain.

Sequencing was performed with immunoSEQ multiplex PCR; in TCRdb, only in-frame clones are kept and a portion is missing. Among around 97,000 clones listed, about 90% were seen once. CDR1 is MDHEN and CDR2 is SYDVKM in the germline V gene. This CDR3 has 16 amino acids. Trimming cost V 6 bases and J 0 bases, with 14 bases left between them. The sequenced sample consisted of peripheral blood. V is TRBV28 and J is TRBJ1-4, with unresolved D. The sequence was obtained from a human donor in a cohort sampled during active COVID-19. CDR3 protein: CASSPVALSTNEKLFF. CDR3 nucleotides: TGTGCCAGCAGCCCGGTTGCATTATCAACTAATGAAAAACTGTTTTTT.